Sequencing of this T cell receptor (beta chain) was carried out in a study of tumor-infiltrating lymphocytes in primary liver carcinoma. Study results and caveats: It was tumor-adjacent and tumor-blood pairs that overlapped less than tumor region pairs did.

In the case of this clonotype: Its antigen is not identified.

Starting material for RNA and DNA co-extraction consisted of about 20-30 mg of unsorted bulk tissue. Surgery removed the patients' primary liver carcinoma. Germline V lookup: CDR1 SQVTM, CDR2 ANQGSEA. V dropped 7 bases and J dropped 3; count of bases not matched to a gene: 11. The CDR3 runs 16 residues. From around 530 ng of total RNA, TCR beta-specific cDNA was reverse-transcribed using a constant-region primer. Each TCR beta library was derived from three nested multiplex PCR rounds that employed slightly modified ARM-PCR. The study ran its first two PCR rounds for around 9 cycles each, using TRBV1-TRBV30 forward primers and a C-beta reverse primer. MiXCR, applied by TCRdb to the multiplex PCR reads, yields one record per CDR3 protein. The data contain 40,000 to 50,000 distinct CDR3 sequences, over 65% of them seen just once; the ten biggest clones take up approximately 30%.

The gene calls are TRBV29-1 and TRBJ2-5; TRBD2 aligns across 13 bases. The sample comprised liver tumor tissue from sampling region 3. The subset denotes: tumor region T3, left-lateral pole. The sequence came from a man between 35 and 55 years old with primary liver carcinoma and hepatitis B virus infection. The CDR3, as DNA: TGCAGCGCGACGTCAGGGACTAGCGGGAATGAAGAGACCCAGTACTTC. This gives the protein CSATSGTSGNEETQYF.